This TCR beta chain is drawn from a study of early T cells in non-severe SARS-CoV-2 infection. Each CDR3 protein is one row after TCRdb ran MiXCR on the 5' RACE reads. The table shows about 110,000 distinct CDR3 sequences, with around 10% occurring only once. This clonotype was seen a few times. V shed 0 bases and J shed 6 bases, with 12 bases lying between them. This CDR3 comprises 15 residues. Germline assignment: CDR1 GTSNPN and CDR2 SVGIG (reference sequence). This clonotype was obtained from an adult who was a healthcare worker with PCR-confirmed SARS-CoV-2 infection or an uninfected control (not recorded which). The sample was whole blood. This chain uses TRBV30 with TRBJ1-6, with TRBD1 as a possible D gene (6 bases). Here the CDR3 reads CAWSVGGAGNSPLHF. In nucleotides, the CDR3 is TGTGCCTGGAGTGTCGGGGGGGCAGGTAATTCACCCCTCCACTTT.